This TCR beta chain was captured by sequencing in a study of cytomegalovirus exposure and HLA in healthy donors. PCR primers comprised 60 Vbeta and 13 Jbeta primers. Clones were sequenced by immunoSEQ multiplex PCR, and TCRdb holds only the in-frame ones, with some missing. This table holds around 180,000 clones, about three quarters found once. This CDR3 is built from 14 residues. Germline CDR1 reads MGHRA; CDR2 reads YSYEKL. V lost 1 base, J lost 1 base, and 8 bases lay in between. The sequenced sample was PBMCs. The source is a girl between 5 and 17 years old in good health and CMV-seronegative. The V call is TRBV4-1, the J call TRBJ2-7; no firm D call. The CDR3 DNA reads as TGCGCCAGCAGCCAAGCAGGCAGGTCCTACGAGCAGTACTTC. It encodes CASSQAGRSYEQYF.